This T cell receptor beta chain stems from a study of radiation and T cells in renal cell carcinoma. Time point: blood 4 weeks post-SBRT, at nephrectomy. As for treatment: 15 Gy SBRT to primary tumor, nephrectomy 4 weeks later. Nephrectomy followed 15 Gy stereotactic body radiation by 4 weeks. This renal cell carcinoma was of the clear cell type. Method: immunoSEQ multiplex PCR; TCRdb's copy keeps in-frame clones and lacks some. The sample records around 78,000 clones, about 89% being singletons. Study findings and constraints: Top tumor clonotypes rose in blood 2 weeks post-radiation, then contracted. No pretreatment tumor biopsies were available for baseline clonotypes.

With respect to this clone: Its antigen is currently unknown.

This CDR3 comprises 14 residues. The germline CDR1 and CDR2 sequences are SGDLS and YYNGEE. V lost 0 bases to trimming and J lost 6 bases, with 10 bases between them. This receptor was obtained from a woman between 65 and 79 years old with renal cell carcinoma. The gene calls are TRBV9 and TRBJ1-3; D is possibly TRBD1 (5 bases). Sample: blood, taken from a patient whose treatment included radiotherapy and nephrectomy. CDR3 nucleotide sequence: TGTGCCAGCAGCGTAGGGGGCATACAAAACACCATATATTTT. As protein: CASSVGGIQNTIYF.